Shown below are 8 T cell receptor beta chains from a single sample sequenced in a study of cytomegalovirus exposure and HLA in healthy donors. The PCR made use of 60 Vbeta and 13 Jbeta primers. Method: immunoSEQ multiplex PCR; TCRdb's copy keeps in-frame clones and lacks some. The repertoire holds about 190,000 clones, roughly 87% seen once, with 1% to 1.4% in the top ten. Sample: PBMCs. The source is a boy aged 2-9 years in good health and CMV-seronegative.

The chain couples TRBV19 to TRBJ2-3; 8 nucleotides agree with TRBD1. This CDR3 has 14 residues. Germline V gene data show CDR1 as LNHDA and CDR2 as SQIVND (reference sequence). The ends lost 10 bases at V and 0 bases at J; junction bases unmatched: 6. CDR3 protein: CAIGQGASTDTQYF. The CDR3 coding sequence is TGTGCCATTGGACAGGGCGCTAGCACAGATACGCAGTATTTT.

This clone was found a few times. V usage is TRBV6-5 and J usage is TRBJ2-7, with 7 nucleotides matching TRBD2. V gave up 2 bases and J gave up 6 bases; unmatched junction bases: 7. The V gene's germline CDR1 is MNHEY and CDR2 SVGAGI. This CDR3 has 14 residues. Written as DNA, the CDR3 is TGTGCCAGCAGTTACGGGAGGGCCTTTTCCGAGCAGTACTTC. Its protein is CASSYGRAFSEQYF.

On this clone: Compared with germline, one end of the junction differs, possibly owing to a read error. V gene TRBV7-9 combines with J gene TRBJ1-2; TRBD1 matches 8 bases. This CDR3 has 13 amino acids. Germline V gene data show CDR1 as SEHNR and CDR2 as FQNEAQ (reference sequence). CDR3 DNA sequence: TGTTCCAGCAGCCAGACAGGGGAGATTGGCTACACCTTC. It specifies CSSSQTGEIGYTF.

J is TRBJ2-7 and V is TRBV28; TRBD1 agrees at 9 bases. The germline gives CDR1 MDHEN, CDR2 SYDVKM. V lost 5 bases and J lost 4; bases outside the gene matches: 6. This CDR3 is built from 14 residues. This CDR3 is CASSPGDRAYEQYF. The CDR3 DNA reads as TGTGCCAGCAGTCCCGGGGACAGGGCTTACGAGCAGTACTTC.

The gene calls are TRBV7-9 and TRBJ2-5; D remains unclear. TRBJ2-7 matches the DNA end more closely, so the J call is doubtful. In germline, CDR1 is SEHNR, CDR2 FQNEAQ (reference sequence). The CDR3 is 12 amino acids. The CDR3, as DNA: TGTGCCAGCAGCGACGAGAGACACGAGCAGTACTTC. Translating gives CASSDERHEQYF.

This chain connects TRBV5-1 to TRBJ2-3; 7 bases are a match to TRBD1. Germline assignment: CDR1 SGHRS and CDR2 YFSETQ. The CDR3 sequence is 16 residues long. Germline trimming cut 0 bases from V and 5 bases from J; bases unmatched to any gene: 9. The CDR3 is CASSLGSRGRKDTQYF. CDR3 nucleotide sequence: TGCGCCAGCAGCTTGGGTTCTAGGGGGCGGAAAGATACGCAGTATTTT.

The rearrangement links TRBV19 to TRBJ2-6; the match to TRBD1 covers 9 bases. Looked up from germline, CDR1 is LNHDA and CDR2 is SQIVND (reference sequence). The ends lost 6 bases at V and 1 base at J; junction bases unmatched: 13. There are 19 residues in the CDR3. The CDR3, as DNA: TGTGCCAGTAGGACGCGAAGTGCGACAGGGGGATCTGGGGCCAACGTCCTGACTTTC. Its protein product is CASRTRSATGGSGANVLTF.

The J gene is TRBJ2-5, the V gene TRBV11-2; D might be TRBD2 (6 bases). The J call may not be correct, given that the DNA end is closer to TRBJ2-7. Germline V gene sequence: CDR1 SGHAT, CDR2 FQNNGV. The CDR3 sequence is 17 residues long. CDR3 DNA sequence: TGTGCCAGCAGCTTAGATAGCGGTGGGGGACTGCTCCCCGAGCAGTACTTC. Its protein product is CASSLDSGGGLLPEQYF.